Sequencing of this TCR beta chain was carried out in a study of Graves' ophthalmopathy and Graves' hyperthyroidism (dated 2018 in TCRdb). Notes on the research overall: Peripheral blood was collected at initial diagnosis, prior to any treatment. To tell Graves' ophthalmopathy apart from Graves' hyperthyroidism, and to predict which patients would progress to ophthalmopathy, the study relied on TCR beta repertoire signatures. In total, approximately 130 blood samples were TCR-sequenced: fewer than 50 ophthalmopathy, some 80 hyperthyroidism and roughly 17 hyperthyroidism-to-ophthalmopathy patients. To explore V-J signatures that distinguish ophthalmopathy from hyperthyroidism, a discovery set of about a hundred patients was enrolled, made up of over 40 with ophthalmopathy and roughly 55 with stable hyperthyroidism. For independent validation, a separate cohort was made up of roughly 19 hyperthyroidism patients plus 17 patients who later progressed from hyperthyroidism to ophthalmopathy. T-cell repertoires of thyroid tissue and blood were compared in several hyperthyroidism patients. Following sampling, methimazole starting at 30 mg daily was administered to hyperthyroidism patients, and high-dose intravenous methylprednisolone was administered to ophthalmopathy patients.

From the germline V gene (reference sequence), CDR1 is LNHDA and CDR2 is SQIVND. The CDR3 runs 14 residues from the cysteine to the phenylalanine. Only CDR3 DNA is held: 42 bases, read in frame from base 1. V is shortened by 1 base, J by 4 bases, and the region joining them spans 10 bases. The ophthalmopathy patients had moderately to severely active disease, with a Clinical Activity Score of 3 or higher, a NOSPECS grade of 4 or higher, and a disease duration of less than 3 months. Anyone with other autoimmune diseases, uncontrolled infections, pregnancy or lactation was excluded from the study. Diagnosis was based on clinical symptoms, serum thyroxine, TRAb, thyroid ultrasound and orbital computed tomography. Using Ficoll-Paque density gradient centrifugation, PBMCs were isolated from 8.5 to 10 ml of fresh peripheral blood. Total RNA was extracted with Trizol reagent and quality-checked on an Agilent 2100 Bioanalyzer.

As concerns this clonotype: Which antigen it targets is not known. Per-nucleotide qualities are absent, and no much larger clonotype sits a single base away.

For repertoire sequencing, the TCR beta CDR3 regions were amplified from RNA transcripts. The first round was an RT-PCR using HTBI primers with the Qiagen OneStep RT-PCR kit, and this first round was followed by a second-round multiplex PCR, then size selection and purification. Sequencing of the libraries was carried out on an Illumina HiSeq2000 in paired-end mode with 100 bp reads. Per the authors' processing: Reads were processed with SOAPnuke, discarding reads with adapters, uncalled bases, mean Phred below 15, or no exact constant-primer or identifier match. COPE v1.2.5 was used to merge the high-quality paired reads. Clonotypes were defined as unique nucleotide sequences and were aligned to IMGT TRB V, D and J references using MiTCR v1.1. The analysis was limited to V-J combinations with a frequency above 0.0001, which together covered 98% to 99.2% of repertoires. A TCR clonal expansion and chaos score per V-J combination was defined as the ratio of F50 clonal expansion to chaos observed in the TCRdist matrix. Welch's t-statistics and random forest were used to narrow the features down to more than 10 V-J combinations, which were then fed into a naive Bayes classifier. Thyroid-blood repertoire similarity was quantified with the Morisita-Horn index. Using fastp trimming at Q25 and MiXCR clonotype assembly, TCRdb reanalyzed the public sequencing data and kept in-frame beta chains. Rows with one shared CDR3 protein collapse into an entry with the most common genes and DNA. TCRdb, rather than the study authors, made the V and J calls. The sample table contains some 250,000 distinct CDR3 sequences; only one count was recorded for about 47% of them. The ten most abundant clones make up around 47% of the sample.

Results the study describes overall, beyond this receptor: Most expanded thyroid clonotypes with frequency above 0.001 were also detected in blood, suggesting blood repertoires may reflect the thyroid immune response. The 13-signature model separated ophthalmopathy from stable hyperthyroidism with 85% to 90% sensitivity and just under 84% specificity in cross-validation, and 80%/75% in the test set. No statistical method was used to predetermine the sample size, and group allocation was not hidden from the investigators. In validation, the model predicted ophthalmopathy progression with more than 70% sensitivity and around 72% specificity; 12 predicted patients were CT-confirmed with GO in a median of 6.5 months.

The V and J segments used are TRBV19 and TRBJ1-1; the D gene cannot be named for sure. The sequence was collected from an adult man with Graves' ophthalmopathy. The sequencing input was peripheral blood. The CDR3 protein is CASSIASRGTEAFF. DNA sequence: TGTGCCAGTAGTATAGCCTCCCGGGGCACTGAAGCTTTCTTT.